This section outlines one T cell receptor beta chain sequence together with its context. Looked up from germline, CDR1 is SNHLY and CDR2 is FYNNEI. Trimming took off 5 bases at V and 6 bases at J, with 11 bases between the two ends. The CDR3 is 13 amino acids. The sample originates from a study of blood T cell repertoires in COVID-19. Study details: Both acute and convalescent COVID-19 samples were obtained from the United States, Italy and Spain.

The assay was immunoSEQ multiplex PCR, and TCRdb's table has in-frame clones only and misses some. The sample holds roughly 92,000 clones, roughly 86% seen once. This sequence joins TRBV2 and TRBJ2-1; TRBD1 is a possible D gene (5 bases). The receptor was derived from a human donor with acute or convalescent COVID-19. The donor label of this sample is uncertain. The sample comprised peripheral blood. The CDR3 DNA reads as TGTGCCAGCAGTCGTGGGGCCACCAATGAGCAGTTCTTC. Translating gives CASSRGATNEQFF.